Listed here are 15 T cell receptor beta chains from one sample, sequenced in a study of CD8 T cells in Susac syndrome. Reverse transcription used roughly 0.5 to 1 ug RNA and random hexamers. TCRdb re-called the immunoSEQ multiplex PCR reads through MiXCR, storing one row per CDR3 protein. The table has about 400,000 distinct CDR3 sequences, more than 70% seen once. Sequenced input: CD8+ T cells from PBMCs. Receptors were obtained from a human donor with multiple sclerosis.

The chain uses TRBV19 and TRBJ2-7; maybe TRBD2 (6 bases). From germline, CDR1 is LNHDA and CDR2 SQIVND (reference sequence). V lost 7 bases to trimming and J lost 3 bases, with 13 bases between them. The CDR3 length is 13 residues. The CDR3 sequence is CASTAGIGYEQYF. The CDR3 DNA reads as TGTGCCAGTACCGCGGGAATCGGCTACGAGCAGTACTTC.

The gene calls are TRBV13 and TRBJ1-1; 7 bases fit TRBD1. Germline assignment: CDR1 PRHDT and CDR2 FYEKMQ (reference sequence). After removal of 0 bases from V and 5 bases from J, the junction contained 6 bases not matched to a gene. This CDR3 region has 15 residues. The CDR3 nucleotides are TGTGCCAGCAGCTTAGGGGCAGCCAGGGGGACTGAAGCTTTCTTT. Protein sequence: CASSLGAARGTEAFF.

The CDR3 is CAIMREDSYNEQFF. CDR3 nucleotides: TGTGCCATCATGCGGGAAGATTCCTACAATGAGCAGTTCTTC. The chain uses TRBV10-3 and TRBJ2-1, with D tentatively TRBD2 (6 bases). Germline CDR1 is ENHRY and CDR2 is SYGVKD. V gave up 7 bases and J gave up 1 base, with 11 bases separating them. The CDR3 sequence is 14 residues long.

This clonotype was observed a few times. The chain carries TRBV4-1 and TRBJ2-7; perhaps TRBD1 as D (5 bases). V was cut by 1 base and J by 5 bases, with 12 bases left in between. Germline values: CDR1 MGHRA, CDR2 YSYEKL. CDR3 length equals 14 residues. The CDR3 DNA reads TGCGCCAGCAGCCAAGTTCCAGGGCACCACGAGCAGTACTTC. Translated, it gives CASSQVPGHHEQYF.

The chain joins TRBV6-5 to TRBJ2-3, with D perhaps TRBD2 (6 bases). CDR1 and CDR2 (germline): MNHEY, SVGAGI. The CDR3 consists of 16 residues. The ends were cut back, 4 bases at V and 6 bases at J, with 20 bases in the middle. CDR3 protein: CASSFPFSGPLDTQYF. Here the CDR3 DNA reads TGTGCCAGCAGTTTCCCTTTCAGCGGGCCCCTTGATACGCAGTATTTT.

The gene calls are TRBV25-1 and TRBJ2-3; D call uncertain. The V end was cut by 1 base, the J end by 6 bases, with 23 bases between. Per germline, CDR1 MGHDK and CDR2 SYGVNS. This CDR3 is 18 amino acids long. Here the CDR3 DNA reads TGTGCCAGCAGTGAATCGAGACCGCGCCCAACGGTAACGGATACGCAGTATTTT. It yields the protein CASSESRPRPTVTDTQYF.

The CDR3 DNA sequence: TGTGCCAGCAGCGAACACCCTGACAGCCTCATCTCCTACGAGCAGTACTTC. The encoded protein is CASSEHPDSLISYEQYF. This chain joins TRBV5-4 and TRBJ2-7, with D possibly TRBD1 on 5 matching bases. The CDR3 is 17 residues long. V lost 4 bases and J 0 bases, leaving 20 bases between the germline ends. From germline, CDR1 is SGHNT and CDR2 YYREEE (reference sequence).

The CDR3 spells CASREGTSVYNEQFF. CDR3 coding DNA: TGTGCCAGCAGGGAAGGGACTAGCGTCTACAATGAGCAGTTCTTC. The chain uses TRBV28 and TRBJ2-1; 10 nucleotides agree with TRBD2. The germline V gene encodes CDR1 MDHEN and CDR2 SYDVKM. There are 15 residues in the CDR3. Trimming at V came to 6 bases and at J to 3 bases, leaving 5 bases not matched to a gene.

This clonotype turned up a few times. The chain employs TRBV27 and TRBJ1-1; D is unclear. The CDR3 has 13 residues. Trimming stripped 1 base from V and 1 base from J, with 4 bases between. Germline CDR1 MNHEY, CDR2 SMNVEV (reference sequence). The DNA for the CDR3 is TGTGCCAGCAGTTTATTGGCGAACACTGAAGCTTTCTTT. The encoded protein is CASSLLANTEAFF.

The genes are TRBV27 and TRBJ1-2; TRBD1 aligns across 9 bases. The CDR3 runs to 15 residues. Trimming at V came to 4 bases and at J to 4 bases, leaving 7 bases not matched to a gene. CDR1 is MNHEY, CDR2 SMNVEV, per germline (reference sequence). CDR3 amino acids: CASSSTGGNGYGYTF. Written as DNA, the CDR3 is TGTGCCAGCAGTTCAACAGGGGGCAACGGCTATGGCTACACCTTC.

This chain links TRBV5-5 with TRBJ2-7; D remains unclear. This CDR3 comprises 15 residues. The V gene lost 5 bases and the J gene lost 2 bases, with 17 bases spanning the gap. Looked up from germline, CDR1 is SGHKS and CDR2 is YYEKEE (reference sequence). The CDR3 DNA follows: TGTGCCAGCAGTACGCTAGACGGCGGACCCTACGAGCAGTACTTC. Amino acid sequence: CASSTLDGGPYEQYF.

The sample holds one count of this clonotype. The chain carries TRBV12-3 or TRBV12-4 and TRBJ1-3; D not resolved. V was shortened by 2 bases and J by 0 bases, with 5 bases between the two germline ends. CDR3 length: 14 residues. CDR3 DNA: TGTGCCAGCAGTTTAAAACTCTCTGGAAACACCATATATTTT. Translated: CASSLKLSGNTIYF.

J is TRBJ2-7 and V is TRBV4-1, with 7 bases lining up with TRBD2. CDR3 length: 14 residues. V lost 3 bases to trimming and J lost 4 bases; unmatched junction nucleotides: 6. CDR1 MGHRA and CDR2 YSYEKL come from the germline V gene. The CDR3 DNA follows: TGCGCCAGCAGCCATGCGGGACTATCTTACGAGCAGTACTTC. Its translation: CASSHAGLSYEQYF.

The CDR3 sequence is CASSPPLGTSGEVGQFF. The CDR3 region has the DNA TGTGCCAGCTCACCACCGTTGGGGACTAGCGGTGAGGTTGGGCAGTTCTTC. The chain links TRBV18 to TRBJ2-1; 11 nucleotides line up with TRBD2. V lost 0 bases, J lost 12 bases, and 13 bases stayed unmatched. The CDR3 extends over 17 amino acids. Germline V gene data show CDR1 as KGHSH and CDR2 as LQKENI.

The chain recombines TRBV5-5 with TRBJ2-2; 8 nucleotides align to TRBD2. Germline lookup yields CDR1 SGHKS and CDR2 YYEKEE (reference sequence). This CDR3 spans 16 amino acids. With V trimmed by 0 bases and J by 3 bases, 4 bases remained unmatched. CDR3 loop: CASSLVLAGYTGELFF. CDR3 nucleotides: TGTGCCAGCAGCTTGGTATTAGCGGGATACACCGGGGAGCTGTTTTTT.